Only a few counts were recorded for the clone carrying this TCR beta chain. The antigen remains undetermined. This sample is drawn from a study of CD8 T cells in ankylosing spondylitis. Regarding the study as a whole: CD8+ disease-linked clones were present at relatively low frequencies in blood. There was reportedly significant enrichment of clones that were disease-linked in matched ankylosing spondylitis synovial fluid. One TCR beta motif, made up of roughly eight highly homologous variants, appeared characteristic of ankylosing spondylitis blood.

Library preparation for TCR beta used quantitative 5'-RACE with molecular barcodes. A single record per CDR3 protein comes from TCRdb applying MiXCR to the 5' RACE reads. Of hundreds of thousands of distinct CDR3 sequences in the sample, 12% are singletons; the top ten hold roughly 0.51%. V lost 0 bases and J lost 2, with 3 bases in between. Germline-derived CDR1 and CDR2 are LNHNV and YYDKDF (reference sequence). The CDR3 is 13 amino acids. The source material was blood, either unsorted or a sorted T cell fraction (not recorded which). The chain is built from TRBV15 and TRBJ2-3; D remains unclear. The receptor comes from a male donor with ankylosing spondylitis. The CDR3 coding sequence is TGTGCCACCAGCAGAGAGTCCACAGATACGCAGTATTTT. It yields the protein CATSRESTDTQYF.